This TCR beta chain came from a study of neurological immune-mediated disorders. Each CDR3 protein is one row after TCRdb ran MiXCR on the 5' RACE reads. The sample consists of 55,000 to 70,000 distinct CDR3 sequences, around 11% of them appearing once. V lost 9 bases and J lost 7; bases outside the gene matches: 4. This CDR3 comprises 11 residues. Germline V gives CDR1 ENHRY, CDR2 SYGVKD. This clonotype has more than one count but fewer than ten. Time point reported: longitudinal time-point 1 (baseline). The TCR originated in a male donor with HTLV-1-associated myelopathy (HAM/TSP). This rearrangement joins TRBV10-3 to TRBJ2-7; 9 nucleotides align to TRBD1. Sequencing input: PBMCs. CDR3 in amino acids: CAMRTGEEQYF. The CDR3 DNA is TGTGCCATGCGGACAGGGGAGGAGCAGTACTTC.